The TCR beta chain described here comes from a study of shared clonotypes between healthy human individuals. The study, taken as a whole, reports: Generation probability values for non-shared clonotypes were lower than those for clonotypes shared by all four donors. Sorted-subset sequencing was shown by rarefaction to be incomplete despite large depth.

Data came from immunoSEQ multiplex PCR; TCRdb stores just in-frame clones and leaves some out. The data show over a million clones, approximately 80% seen once. This clone appeared a few times. Its target is unknown. Germline V gene sequence: CDR1 MDHEN, CDR2 SYDVKM. With V trimmed by 7 bases and J by 6 bases, 15 bases remained unmatched. The CDR3 has 17 amino acids. This chain connects TRBV28 to TRBJ1-5, with 10 bases aligning to TRBD1. The sequenced sample was memory CD4+ T cells from PBMCs. Described subset: CD45RA-negative fraction. This TCR came from a man aged 18 to 29 in good health. Some clones in this sample may be carry-over from other donors' samples. CDR3 in DNA: TGTGCCAGCAAGGAAGTGCTTGGGACAGGGGTTACTCAGCCCCAGCATTTT. Translation gives CASKEVLGTGVTQPQHF.